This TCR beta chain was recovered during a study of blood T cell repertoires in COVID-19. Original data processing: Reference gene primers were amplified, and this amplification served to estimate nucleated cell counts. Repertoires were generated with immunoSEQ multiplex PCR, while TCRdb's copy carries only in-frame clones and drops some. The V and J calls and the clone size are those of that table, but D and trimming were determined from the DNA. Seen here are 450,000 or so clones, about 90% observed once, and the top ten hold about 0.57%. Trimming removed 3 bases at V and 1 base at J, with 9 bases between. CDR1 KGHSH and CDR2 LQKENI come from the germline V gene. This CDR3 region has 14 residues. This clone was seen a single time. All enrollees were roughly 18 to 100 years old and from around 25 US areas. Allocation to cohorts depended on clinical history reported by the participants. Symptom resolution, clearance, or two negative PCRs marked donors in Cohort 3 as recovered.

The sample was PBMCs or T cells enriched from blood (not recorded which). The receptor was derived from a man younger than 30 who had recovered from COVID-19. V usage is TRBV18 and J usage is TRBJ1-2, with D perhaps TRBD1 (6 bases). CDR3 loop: CASSPSDSNYGYTF. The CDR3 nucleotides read TGTGCCAGCTCACCGTCGGACAGTAACTATGGCTACACCTTC.